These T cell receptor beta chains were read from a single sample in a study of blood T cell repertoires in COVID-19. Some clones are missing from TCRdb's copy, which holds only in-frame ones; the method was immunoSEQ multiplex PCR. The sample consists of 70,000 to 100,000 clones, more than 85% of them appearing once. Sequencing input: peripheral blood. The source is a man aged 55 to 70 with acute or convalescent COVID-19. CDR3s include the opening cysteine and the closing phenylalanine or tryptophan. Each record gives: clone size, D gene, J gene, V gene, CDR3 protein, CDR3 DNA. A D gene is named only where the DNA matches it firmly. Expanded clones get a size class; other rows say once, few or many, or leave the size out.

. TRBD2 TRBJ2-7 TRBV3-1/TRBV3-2 CASSHPGTSGTEQYF TGTGCCAGCAGCCACCCTGGGACTAGCGGGACCGAGCAGTACTTC
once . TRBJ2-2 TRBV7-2 CASSWVISGPTGELFF TGTGCCAGCAGCTGGGTTATTTCGGGTCCTACCGGGGAGCTGTTTTTT
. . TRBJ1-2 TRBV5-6 CASSLFRLGNYGYTF TGTGCCAGCAGCTTGTTTCGCCTCGGTAACTATGGCTACACCTTC
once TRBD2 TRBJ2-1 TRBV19 CASSMEAGAGNEQFF TGTGCCAGTAGTATGGAAGCGGGGGCGGGCAATGAGCAGTTCTTC
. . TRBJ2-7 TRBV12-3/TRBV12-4 CASSLAAAYEQYF TGTGCCAGCAGTTTAGCGGCAGCGTACGAGCAGTACTTC
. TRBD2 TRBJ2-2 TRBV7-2 CASSPYSGSENTGELFF TGTGCCAGCAGCCCCTATAGCGGGAGTGAGAACACCGGGGAGCTGTTTTTT
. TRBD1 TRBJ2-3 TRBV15 CATSRDRGKTDTQYF TGTGCCACCAGCAGGGACAGGGGGAAAACAGATACGCAGTATTTT
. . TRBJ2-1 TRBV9 CASSVGVGSSYNEQFF TGTGCCAGCAGCGTAGGGGTCGGGAGCTCCTACAATGAGCAGTTCTTC
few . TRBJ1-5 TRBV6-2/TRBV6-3 CASSYSERRYQPQHF TGTGCCAGCAGTTACTCCGAACGTAGATATCAGCCCCAGCATTTT
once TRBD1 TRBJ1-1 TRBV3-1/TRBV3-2 CASSQYRGMNTEAFF TGTGCCAGCAGCCAGTACAGGGGAATGAACACTGAAGCTTTCTTT
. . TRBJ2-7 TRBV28 CASGLASTREQYF TGTGCCAGCGGCCTAGCTTCAACGCGCGAGCAGTACTTC
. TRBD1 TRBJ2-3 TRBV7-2 CASSSGTGGETDTQYF TGTGCCAGCAGCTCCGGGACAGGGGGCGAGACAGATACGCAGTATTTT
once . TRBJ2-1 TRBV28 CASSFEAGLGNEQFF TGTGCCAGCAGTTTCGAGGCAGGGTTGGGAAATGAGCAGTTCTTC
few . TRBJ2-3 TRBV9 CASSVRGGTSTDTQYF TGTGCCAGCAGCGTCCGTGGCGGGACTAGCACAGATACGCAGTATTTT
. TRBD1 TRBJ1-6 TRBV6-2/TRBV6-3 CASSYGTGGSPLHF TGTGCCAGCAGTTACGGGACAGGGGGTTCACCCCTCCACTTT
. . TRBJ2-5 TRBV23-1 CASSQSEAAPETQYF TGCGCCAGCAGTCAATCAGAAGCGGCCCCAGAGACCCAGTACTTC
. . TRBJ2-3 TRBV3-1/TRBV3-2 CASSQQTSQLDTQYF TGTGCCAGCAGCCAGCAAACTAGCCAATTAGATACGCAGTATTTT
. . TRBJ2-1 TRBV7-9 CASSLPDSHSYNEQFF TGTGCCAGCAGCTTACCGGACAGCCACTCCTACAATGAGCAGTTCTTC
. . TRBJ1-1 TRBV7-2 CASSLGTVNTEAFF TGTGCCAGCAGCTTAGGCACAGTGAACACTGAAGCTTTCTTT
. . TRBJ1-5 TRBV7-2 CASSLGVSGYGNQPQHF TGTGCCAGCAGCTTAGGGGTGTCAGGCTATGGCAATCAGCCCCAGCATTTT
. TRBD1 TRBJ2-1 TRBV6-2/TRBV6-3 CASSYPVTGEAYFSYNEQFF TGTGCCAGCAGTTACCCTGTGACAGGGGAAGCTTACTTCTCCTACAATGAGCAGTTCTTC
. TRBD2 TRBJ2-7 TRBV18 CASSPIAGGGSSSYEQYF TGTGCCAGCTCACCTATAGCGGGGGGAGGTTCCTCTTCCTACGAGCAGTACTTC
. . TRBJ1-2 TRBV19 CASRAAPPGYTF TGTGCCAGTAGGGCGGCGCCCCCCGGCTACACCTTC
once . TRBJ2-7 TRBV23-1 CASSLQWEQYF TGCGCCAGCAGTCTCCAGTGGGAGCAGTACTTC
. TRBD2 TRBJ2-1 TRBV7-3 CASSLSSGINEQFF TGTGCCAGCAGCTTAAGTAGCGGGATCAATGAGCAGTTCTTC
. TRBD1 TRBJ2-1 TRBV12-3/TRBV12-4 CASSTDRAHEQFF TGTGCCAGCAGCACTGACAGGGCTCATGAGCAGTTCTTC
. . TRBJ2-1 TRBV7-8 CASSLVGGSSYNEQFF TGTGCCAGCAGCTTAGTAGGAGGGAGCTCCTACAATGAGCAGTTCTTC
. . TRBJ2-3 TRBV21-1 CASPGGNGADTQYF TGTGCCAGCCCAGGCGGGAACGGAGCAGATACGCAGTATTTT
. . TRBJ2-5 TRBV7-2 CASSLDRERETQYF TGTGCCAGCAGCTTAGACCGGGAGAGGGAGACCCAGTACTTC
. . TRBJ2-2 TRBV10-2 CASSESGGGELFF TGCGCCAGCAGTGAGTCGGGCGGGGGGGAGCTGTTTTTT
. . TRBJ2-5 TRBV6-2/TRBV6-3 CASSYSRAPETQYF TGTGCCAGCAGTTACTCCAGGGCCCCGGAGACCCAGTACTTC
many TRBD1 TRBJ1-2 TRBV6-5 CASNLDRGDYGYTF TGTGCCAGCAATTTGGACAGGGGGGACTATGGCTACACCTTC
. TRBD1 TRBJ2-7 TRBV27 CASSLGSPGQGNDEQYF TGTGCCAGCAGTTTGGGTTCACCGGGACAGGGTAACGACGAGCAGTACTTC
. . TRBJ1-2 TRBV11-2 CASSLAGVLGYGYTF TGTGCCAGCAGCTTAGCAGGGGTCCTGGGGTATGGCTACACCTTC
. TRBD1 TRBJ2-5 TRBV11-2 CASSSAGTVQETQYF TGTGCCAGCAGCTCCGCCGGGACAGTCCAAGAGACCCAGTACTTC
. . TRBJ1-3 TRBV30 CAWRAAGHSGNTIYF TGTGCCTGGAGGGCCGCGGGGCACTCTGGAAACACCATATATTTT
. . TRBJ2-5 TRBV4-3 CASSPGRGEGTQYF TGCGCCAGCAGCCCCGGGCGGGGAGAAGGGACCCAGTACTTC
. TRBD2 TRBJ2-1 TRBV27 CASSLTSTSGRYNEQFF TGTGCCAGCAGTTTAACGTCGACTAGCGGGAGGTACAATGAGCAGTTCTTC
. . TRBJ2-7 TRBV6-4 CASSDRRRRGSYEQYF TGTGCCAGCAGTGACCGGAGGAGGCGGGGCTCCTACGAGCAGTACTTC
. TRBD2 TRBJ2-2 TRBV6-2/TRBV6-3 CASSYSITSGRANGGELFF TGTGCCAGCAGTTACTCGATAACTAGCGGGAGGGCCAATGGCGGGGAGCTGTTTTTT
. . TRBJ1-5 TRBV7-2 CASSQAAYSNQPQHF TGTGCCAGCAGCCAAGCCGCCTATAGCAATCAGCCCCAGCATTTT
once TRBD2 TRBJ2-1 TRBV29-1 CSVEGASGSRNEQFF TGCAGCGTTGAAGGGGCTAGCGGGTCACGCAATGAGCAGTTCTTC
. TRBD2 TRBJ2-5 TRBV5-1 CASSLWGGSETQYF TGCGCCAGCAGCTTGTGGGGGGGTTCAGAGACCCAGTACTTC
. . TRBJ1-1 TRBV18 CASSLNPQGTEAFF TGTGCCAGCTCACTAAACCCCCAGGGGACTGAAGCTTTCTTT
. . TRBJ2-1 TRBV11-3 CASSQGGNNEQFF TGTGCCAGCAGCCAGGGGGGTAACAATGAGCAGTTCTTC